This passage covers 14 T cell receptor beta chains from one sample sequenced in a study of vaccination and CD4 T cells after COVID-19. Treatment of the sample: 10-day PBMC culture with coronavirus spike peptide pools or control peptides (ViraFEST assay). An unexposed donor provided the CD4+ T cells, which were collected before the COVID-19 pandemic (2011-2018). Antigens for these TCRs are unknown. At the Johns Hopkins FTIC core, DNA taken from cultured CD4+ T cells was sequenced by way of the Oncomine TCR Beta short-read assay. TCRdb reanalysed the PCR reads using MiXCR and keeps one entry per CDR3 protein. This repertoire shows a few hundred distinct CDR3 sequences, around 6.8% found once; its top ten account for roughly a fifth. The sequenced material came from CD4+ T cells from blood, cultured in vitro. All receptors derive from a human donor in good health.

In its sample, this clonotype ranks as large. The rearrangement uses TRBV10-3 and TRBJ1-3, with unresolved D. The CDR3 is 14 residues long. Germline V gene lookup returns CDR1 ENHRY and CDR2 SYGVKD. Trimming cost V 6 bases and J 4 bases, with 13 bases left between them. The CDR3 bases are TGTGCCATCAGGGGCGGGGTACCGGGAAACACCATATATTTT. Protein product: CAIRGGVPGNTIYF.

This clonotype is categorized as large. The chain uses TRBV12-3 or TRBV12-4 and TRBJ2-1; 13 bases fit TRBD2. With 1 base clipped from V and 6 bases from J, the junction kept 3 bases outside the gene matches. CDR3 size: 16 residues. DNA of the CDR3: TGTGCCAGCAGTTTAGGAGGGACTAGCGGGGTCAATGAGCAGTTCTTC. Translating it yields CASSLGGTSGVNEQFF.

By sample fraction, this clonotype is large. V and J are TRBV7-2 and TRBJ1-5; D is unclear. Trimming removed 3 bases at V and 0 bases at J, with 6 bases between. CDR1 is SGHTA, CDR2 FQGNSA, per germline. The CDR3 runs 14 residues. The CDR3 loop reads CASSLRFSNQPQHF. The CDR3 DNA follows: TGTGCCAGCAGCTTGCGGTTTAGCAATCAGCCCCAGCATTTT.

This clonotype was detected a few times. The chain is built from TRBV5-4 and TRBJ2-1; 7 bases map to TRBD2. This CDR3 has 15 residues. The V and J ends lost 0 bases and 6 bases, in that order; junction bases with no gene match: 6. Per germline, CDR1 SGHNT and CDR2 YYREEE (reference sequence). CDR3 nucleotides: TGTGCCAGCAGCTTGGTTGCGGGAGTGATCAATGAGCAGTTCTTC. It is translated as CASSLVAGVINEQFF.

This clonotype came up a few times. CDR3 protein: CASSQDMYATNEKLFF. Written as DNA, the CDR3 is TGCGCCAGCAGCCAAGATATGTACGCAACTAATGAAAAACTGTTTTTT. The gene calls are TRBV4-1 and TRBJ1-4; D is ambiguous. The CDR3 runs to 16 residues. The germline gives CDR1 MGHRA, CDR2 YSYEKL. With 0 bases removed from V and 0 bases from J, the gap between germline ends came to 8 bases.

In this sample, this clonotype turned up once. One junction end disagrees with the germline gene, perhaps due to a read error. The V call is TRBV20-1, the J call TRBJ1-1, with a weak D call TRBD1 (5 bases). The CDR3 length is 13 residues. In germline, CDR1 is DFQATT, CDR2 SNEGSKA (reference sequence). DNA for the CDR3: TGCAGTGGCGCCCCGACCGGGACCGCCATCCTGAAATTT. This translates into CSGAPTGTAILKF.

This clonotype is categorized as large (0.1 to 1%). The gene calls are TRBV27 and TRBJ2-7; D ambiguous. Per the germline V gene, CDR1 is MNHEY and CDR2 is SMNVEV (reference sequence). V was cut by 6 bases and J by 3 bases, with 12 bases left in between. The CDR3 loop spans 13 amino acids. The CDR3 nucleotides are TGTGCCAGCAGCATGGGGATAAGCTACGAGCAGTACTTC. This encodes CASSMGISYEQYF.

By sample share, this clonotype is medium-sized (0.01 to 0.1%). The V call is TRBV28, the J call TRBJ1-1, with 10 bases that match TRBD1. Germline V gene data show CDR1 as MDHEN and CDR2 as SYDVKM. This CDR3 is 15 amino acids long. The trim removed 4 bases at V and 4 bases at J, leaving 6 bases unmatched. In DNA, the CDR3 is TGTGCCAGCAGTTCGACAGGGGGCGCCGGCACTGAAGCTTTCTTT. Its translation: CASSSTGGAGTEAFF.

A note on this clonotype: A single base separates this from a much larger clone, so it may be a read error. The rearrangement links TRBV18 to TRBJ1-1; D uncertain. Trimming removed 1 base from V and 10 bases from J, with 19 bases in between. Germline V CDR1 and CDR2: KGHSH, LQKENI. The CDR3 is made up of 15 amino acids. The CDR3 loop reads CASSPLTTEAEGAFF. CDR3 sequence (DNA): TGTGCCAGCTCACCACTCACCACGGAGGCAGAGGGAGCTTTCTTT.

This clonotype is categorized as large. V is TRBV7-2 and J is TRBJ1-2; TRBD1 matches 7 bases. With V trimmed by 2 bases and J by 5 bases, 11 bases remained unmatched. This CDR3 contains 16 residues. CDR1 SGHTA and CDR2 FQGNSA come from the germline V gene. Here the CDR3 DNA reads TGTGCCAGCAGCTTATCTGTAGGGCAGGGGGATTATGGCTACACCTTC. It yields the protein CASSLSVGQGDYGYTF.

The CDR3 sequence: CASSTGATNEKLFF. The CDR3 DNA reads as TGTGCCAGCTCGACAGGTGCAACTAATGAAAAACTGTTTTTT. The rearrangement links TRBV18 to TRBJ1-4; maybe TRBD1 (6 bases). From germline, CDR1 is KGHSH and CDR2 LQKENI. Deletions cut 6 bases from V and 0 bases from J, with 8 bases between. The CDR3 runs 14 residues.

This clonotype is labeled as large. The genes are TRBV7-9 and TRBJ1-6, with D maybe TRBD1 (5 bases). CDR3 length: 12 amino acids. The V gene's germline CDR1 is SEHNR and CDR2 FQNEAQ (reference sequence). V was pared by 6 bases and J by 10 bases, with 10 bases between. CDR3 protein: CASSSGDSPLHF. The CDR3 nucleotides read TGTGCCAGCAGTAGTGGGGACTCACCCCTCCACTTT.

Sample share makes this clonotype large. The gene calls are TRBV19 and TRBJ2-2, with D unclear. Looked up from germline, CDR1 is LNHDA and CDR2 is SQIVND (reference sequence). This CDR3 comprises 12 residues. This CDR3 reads CASGLYTGELFF. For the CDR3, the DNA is TGTGCAAGTGGCTTATACACCGGGGAGCTGTTTTTT.

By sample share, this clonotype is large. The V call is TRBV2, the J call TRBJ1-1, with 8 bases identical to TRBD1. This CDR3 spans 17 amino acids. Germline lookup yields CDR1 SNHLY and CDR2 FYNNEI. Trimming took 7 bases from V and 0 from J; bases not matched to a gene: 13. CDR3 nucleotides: TGTGCCAGCACCGCCGGGACAGGTTTTTTCATGAACACTGAAGCTTTCTTT. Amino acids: CASTAGTGFFMNTEAFF.